Below, 22 T cell receptor beta chains from the same sample are listed, as sequenced in a study of long-term antiretroviral therapy in people with HIV (dated by TCRdb to 2022 to 2024). The immunoSEQ hsTCRB v3.0 assay was used at survey level resolution to sequence the TRB variable region. TCRdb holds this immuneACCESS table with in-frame rearrangements only. Some clones are missing; in checked studies, unresolved V genes explain under half, and the rest has no known cause. This sample lists 11,000 to 15,000 clones; approximately 91% were detected once. The ten top clones hold under 14% of the sample. The material was unsorted PBMCs, obtained 6.2 years after starting antiretroviral therapy. These receptors came from a man between 40 and 49 years old with HIV.

This clone was detected once. V gene TRBV9 combines with J gene TRBJ1-2, with 9 nucleotides matching TRBD1. The junction had 26 bases not matched to a gene; V was cut back by 0 bases and J by 8 bases. The V gene's germline CDR1 is SGDLS and CDR2 YYNGEE. This CDR3 has 21 amino acids. The CDR3 spells CASSVDGGVIGTGSYRRGYTF. For the CDR3, the DNA is TGTGCCAGCAGCGTAGACGGCGGGGTCATCGGGACAGGGAGTTATCGTCGAGGCTACACCTTC.

This chain joins TRBV7-3 and TRBJ2-1, with D perhaps TRBD2 (5 bases). Germline V gene data show CDR1 as SGHTA and CDR2 as FQGTGA. CDR3 length: 17 residues. Trimming removed 6 bases from V and 6 bases from J, with 24 bases in between. This CDR3 reads CASSSHEGVLLGNEQFF. CDR3 coding DNA: TGTGCCAGCAGTTCCCACGAGGGAGTCCTGTTGGGCAATGAGCAGTTCTTC.

The J gene is TRBJ2-7, the V gene TRBV5-6; D ambiguous. CDR3 length: 15 amino acids. The ends were cut back, 0 bases at V and 3 bases at J, with 13 bases in the middle. Germline lookup yields CDR1 SGHDT and CDR2 YYEEEE. The CDR3 DNA follows: TGTGCCAGCAGCTTGGGGCCGTCGGCCGGCTACGAGCAGTACTTC. Protein sequence: CASSLGPSAGYEQYF.

V is TRBV29-1 and J is TRBJ1-3; D gene uncertain. V lost 5 bases and J 7 bases, leaving 12 bases between the germline ends. The CDR3 length is 12 residues. Germline lookup yields CDR1 SQVTM and CDR2 ANQGSEA. The CDR3 DNA is TGCAGCGTTACGACCGCGGGGAACACCATATATTTT. This codes for CSVTTAGNTIYF.

The chain is built from TRBV19 and TRBJ2-6; D gene uncertain. The CDR3 totals 15 residues. Germline values: CDR1 LNHDA, CDR2 SQIVND (reference sequence). Trimming took 2 bases from V and 1 from J, leaving 6 bases between them. CDR3: CASSITLSGANVLTF. The CDR3 DNA sequence: TGTGCCAGTAGTATAACACTTTCTGGGGCCAACGTCCTGACTTTC.

With respect to this clone: It is unclear where the CDR3 begins or ends on the DNA, so no DNA is shown, and the CDR3 is as TCRdb lists it. The chain combines TRBV28 with TRBJ2-1; no check of the table's D call, TRBD2, against the DNA was made. Per the germline V gene, CDR1 is MDHEN and CDR2 is SYDVKM. The CDR3 sequence runs 17 residues, both termini included. CDR3 in amino acids: CASTSAGAPLSYNEQFF.

J is TRBJ1-6 and V is TRBV30; the D gene is possibly TRBD1 (5 bases). The CDR3 totals 13 residues. The V gene lost 4 bases and the J gene lost 9 bases, with 13 bases spanning the gap. The germline CDR1 and CDR2 sequences are GTSNPN and SVGIG (reference sequence). The CDR3 bases are TGTGCCTGGATCGGGACGTGGGGTTCACCCCTCCACTTT. Amino acid sequence: CAWIGTWGSPLHF.

The chain couples TRBV5-6 to TRBJ2-3; possibly TRBD2 for D (6 bases). The CDR3 runs 13 residues. Per germline, CDR1 SGHDT and CDR2 YYEEEE. The V end lost 3 bases, the J end lost 5 bases, and 10 bases lay between the germline ends. The CDR3 DNA sequence: TGTGCCAGCAGCTGGAGGGTTAGAGATACGCAGTATTTT. Residues: CASSWRVRDTQYF. The variable domain in full, completed from reference TRBV5-6 and TRBJ2-3, reads DAGVTQSPTHLIKTRGQQVTLRCSPKSGHDTVSWYQQALGQGPQFIFQYYEEEERQRGNFPDRFSGHQFPNYSSELNVNALLLGDSALYLCASSWRVRDTQYFGPGTRLTVL.

The chain has TRBV6-5 and TRBJ1-2, with TRBD1 as a possible D gene (5 bases). Germline V gives CDR1 MNHEY, CDR2 SVGAGI. This CDR3 spans 14 amino acids. V shed 5 bases and J shed 4 bases, with 14 bases lying between them. The CDR3 sequence is CASSEYQGAYGYTF. For the CDR3, the DNA is TGTGCCAGCAGTGAATACCAGGGTGCCTATGGCTACACCTTC.

The chain has TRBV6-1 and TRBJ2-7, with a possible D match to TRBD1 (6 bases). Germline CDR1 reads MNHNS; CDR2 reads SASEGT. V was shortened by 10 bases and J by 5 bases, with 12 bases between the two germline ends. This CDR3 is built from 11 residues. DNA of the CDR3: TGTGCCATCGGGCAGGGGCACGAGCAGTACTTC. It is translated as CAIGQGHEQYF.

This rearrangement joins TRBV5-6 to TRBJ2-2; TRBD2 aligns across 8 bases. V shed 3 bases and J 5 bases; nucleotides not matched to a gene: 9. CDR1 is SGHDT and CDR2 is YYEEEE in the germline V gene. The CDR3 extends over 16 amino acids. The CDR3 nucleotides are TGTGCCAGCAGCTCGAGGGGACGGGGGGGAACCGGGGAGCTGTTTTTT. Amino acid sequence: CASSSRGRGGTGELFF.

This clone occurred once. The V and J genes are TRBV5-1 and TRBJ2-7, with 7 bases aligning to TRBD2. With V trimmed by 4 bases and J by 3 bases, 10 bases remained unmatched. Germline V CDR1 and CDR2: SGHRS, YFSETQ. The CDR3 runs to 15 residues. The CDR3 region has the DNA TGCGCCAGCAGCCCGGGAGCGGGAATCCTCTACGAGCAGTACTTC. Translating gives CASSPGAGILYEQYF.

The rearrangement uses TRBV5-1 and TRBJ1-5; D perhaps matches TRBD1 (5 bases). Germline V lookup: CDR1 SGHRS, CDR2 YFSETQ. Trimming shortened V by 4 bases and J by 3 bases, and 11 bases separated the two germline ends. The CDR3 extends over 14 amino acids. CDR3 protein: CASSPDSPNQPQHF. The CDR3 coding sequence is TGCGCCAGCAGCCCCGACAGCCCCAATCAGCCCCAGCATTTT.

This sequence joins TRBV19 and TRBJ1-1, with D possibly being TRBD1 (6 bases). The germline CDR1 and CDR2 sequences are LNHDA and SQIVND (reference sequence). Trimming cost V 5 bases and J 2 bases, with 9 bases left between them. The CDR3 is 13 amino acids. The CDR3 sequence is CASSWGPNTEAFF. CDR3 bases: TGTGCCAGTAGTTGGGGGCCTAACACTGAAGCTTTCTTT.

The genes are TRBV6-4 and TRBJ2-1; 8 bases match TRBD2. V shed 6 bases and J 7 bases; nucleotides not matched to a gene: 8. The CDR3 length is 14 residues. Germline CDR1 MRHNA, CDR2 SNTAGT. The CDR3 here is CASSPGLEGNEQFF. The CDR3 bases are TGTGCCAGCAGCCCGGGACTAGAGGGTAATGAGCAGTTCTTC.

The chain is built from TRBV6-6 and TRBJ1-1; no reliable D call. CDR3 size: 14 residues. CDR1 MNHNY and CDR2 SVGAGI come from the germline V gene (reference sequence). V lost 6 bases, J lost 2 bases, and 13 bases lay in between. CDR3 bases: TGTGCCAGCAGGACCTTGGTCGGAAACACTGAAGCTTTCTTT. This encodes CASRTLVGNTEAFF.

The chain recombines TRBV7-9 with TRBJ1-3; D gene unclear. This CDR3 contains 17 residues. Germline CDR1 reads SEHNR; CDR2 reads FQNEAQ (reference sequence). Deletions cut 5 bases from V and 2 bases from J, with 19 bases between. The CDR3 DNA reads as TGTGCCAGCAGCATGGGATCGAGGGCACCGGCTGGAAACACCATATATTTT. This encodes CASSMGSRAPAGNTIYF.

DNA of the CDR3: TGTGCCAGCAGCAAAGGGGTCTACGAGCAGTACTTC. Its translation: CASSKGVYEQYF. The chain combines TRBV7-9 with TRBJ2-7; possible D gene TRBD1, 5 bases. V shed 5 bases and J shed 3 bases, with 8 bases lying between them. Germline V gene lookup returns CDR1 SEHNR and CDR2 FQNEAQ (reference sequence). CDR3 length equals 12 residues. The variable domain in full, with the rest retrieved from reference TRBV7-9 and TRBJ2-7, is DTGVSQNPRHKITKRGQNVTFRCDPISEHNRLYWYRQTLGQGPEFLTYFQNEAQLEKSRLLSDRFSAERPKGSFSTLEIQRTEQGDSAMYLCASSKGVYEQYFGPGTRLTVT.

The V gene is TRBV7-9, the J gene TRBJ1-1, with D maybe TRBD1 (5 bases). V dropped 5 bases and J dropped 1 base, with 14 bases sitting between them. This CDR3 region has 15 residues. Per germline, CDR1 SEHNR and CDR2 FQNEAQ (reference sequence). The CDR3 reads CASSGGFQANTEAFF. CDR3 DNA: TGTGCCAGCAGCGGGGGGTTTCAGGCGAACACTGAAGCTTTCTTT.

With respect to this clone: This may be a read error, as it is one base from a much larger clone. V and J are TRBV7-2 and TRBJ2-1, with D perhaps matching TRBD1 (5 bases). This CDR3 is built from 11 residues. Trimming removed 5 bases at V and 6 bases at J, with 5 bases between. Germline-derived CDR1 and CDR2 are SGHTA and FQGNSA. CDR3 sequence (DNA): TGTGCCAGCAGCCAGGGCAATGAGCAGTTCTTC. Its translation is CASSQGNEQFF.

This clone was detected only once. The chain uses TRBV4-3 and TRBJ2-1; D call uncertain. Trimming removed 0 bases from V and 5 bases from J, with 5 bases in between. The CDR3 runs 13 residues. The germline gives CDR1 LGHNA, CDR2 YSLEER. CDR3 in amino acids: CASSQDSNNEQFF. CDR3 in DNA: TGCGCCAGCAGCCAAGATAGTAACAATGAGCAGTTCTTC.

The chain recombines TRBV7-2 with TRBJ2-7; D gene unclear. V lost 1 base to trimming and J lost 1 base, with 8 bases between them. Germline V CDR1 and CDR2: SGHTA, FQGNSA. There are 14 residues in the CDR3. CDR3 coding DNA: TGTGCCAGCAGCTTAGTAGACGGGTCCTACGAGCAGTACTTC. Amino acids: CASSLVDGSYEQYF. The whole variable domain, remainder taken from reference TRBV7-2 and TRBJ2-7, is GAGVSQSPSNKVTEKGKDVELRCDPISGHTALYWYRQSLGQGLEFLIYFQGNSAPDKSGLPSDRFSAERTGGSVSTLTIQRTQQEDSAVYLCASSLVDGSYEQYFGPGTRLTVT.